This T cell receptor (beta chain) was observed in a study of brain T cells in children with intractable seizures (dated by TCRdb to 2020 to 2023). A note on the overall study: Resected brain tissue from 50 or so pediatric epilepsy surgery cases was initially screened for immune gene transcripts with a NanoString immunology panel. Of the roughly 12 selected surgery cases, pre-surgery blood was also sequenced for eight, so four had brain tissue only. Study-level results and caveats: The patients' HCMV serostatus was not known, and viral specificity was inferred solely from CDR3 sequence similarity. Sequencing depth differed between pre- and post-surgery blood, so clones missing from the pre-surgery sample may reflect undersampling.

Concerning this clone itself: Its antigen target is currently unknown. One base away there is no much larger clone; base qualities are not given.

Relative to germline, V is missing 4 bases and J is missing 8 bases, with 8 bases of the junction outside any gene match. Taken from cysteine to phenylalanine, the CDR3 has 14 residues. Of the read, only the CDR3 DNA is kept; its 42 bases are in frame from base 1. Per the germline V gene, SGHTA is the CDR1 and FQGNSA is the CDR2. The time point label of this sample denotes: blood from clinic visit 5 months post-surgery; TSC patient then seizure free. The surgery cases with the highest brain T cell transcript signatures were chosen for TCR beta chain sequencing of brain tissue, and also of blood when blood was available. Prior to surgery, the patients had been treated with at least one anti-epileptic drug. TCR-sequenced patients were children with drug-resistant epilepsy due to tuberous sclerosis complex, focal cortical dysplasia, Rasmussen encephalitis or hemimegalencephaly. The Monarch genomic DNA purification kit was used to extract bulk genomic DNA from unsorted brain tissue and whole blood.

The immunoSEQ assay was applied to genomic DNA to generate the TCR beta chain sequences. Processing in the source paper ran as follows. CDR3 sequences that did not begin with the conserved framework cysteine at position 104 were removed by hand. Clonality was calculated as one minus the normalized Shannon's Diversity Index, with values ranging from 0 (maximal diversity) to 1 (oligoclonal). Chi-squared comparison-of-proportions tests assessed whether the same CDR3 differed in frequency between samples, such as brain versus blood. Public clonotypes were identified through searches of immuneACCESS, and similarity to known antiviral clonotypes was evaluated with the VDJdb browser. Entries here come from immuneACCESS through TCRdb and include only in-frame sequences with V and J called. Some clones fail to appear in such tables; in the studies checked, an unresolved V gene covers under half of the shortfall, and the cause of the remainder is unknown. V and J calls and clone size follow that table, whereas D and trimming were derived from the DNA. This sample is represented by 300,000 to 400,000 clones; 85% to 95% of them were singletons. The top ten constitute around 6% of the sample.

The sequence links TRBV7-2 to TRBJ2-1; the junction holds 7 bases that match TRBD1. The TCR was taken from a boy younger than two with tuberous sclerosis and intractable seizures. The specimen was peripheral blood, collected roughly 5 months after surgery. At the DNA level, the sequence is TGTGCCAGCAGCTCGTTCGACAGGGCCGATGAGCAGTTCTTC. The translation is CASSSFDRADEQFF.